This section outlines one T cell receptor beta chain sequence together with its context. This sample was included in a study of Ad26.COV2.S vaccination and SARS-CoV-2 variants. Specified treatment: some 19 received Ad26.COV2.S at low or high dose, single or two shots; about 5 received placebo; per-sample allocation not given. Specimens were obtained on day 63 following the first vaccine or placebo injection. Data came from immunoSEQ multiplex PCR; TCRdb stores just in-frame clones and leaves some out. The table shows 450,000 to 550,000 clones, with 89% occurring only once. The germline V gene has CDR1 MNHEY and CDR2 SVGEGT. This CDR3 is built from 17 residues. Between the trimmed V and J ends, which lost 3 bases and 2 bases, there was a span of 17 bases.

The rearrangement joins TRBV6-2 or TRBV6-3 to TRBJ1-5, with D perhaps TRBD1 (5 bases). The sequenced sample was peripheral blood, obtained in a trial of Ad26.COV2.S vaccine versus placebo. This TCR came from a person aged 18-65 years who received the Ad26.COV2.S COVID-19 vaccine or a placebo. The CDR3 coding sequence is TGTGCCAGCAGTTATGTGGACGGACACGGGGGCAATCAGCCCCAGCATTTT. This translates into CASSYVDGHGGNQPQHF.